This record concerns one TCR beta chain sequence. Living in under 30 US areas, the participants were between roughly 18 and 90 years of age. Assignments of participants to cohorts depended upon their own reported clinical history. The repertoire was sequenced with immunoSEQ multiplex PCR; TCRdb's copy has only in-frame clones and lacks some. The table has 200,000 to 250,000 clones, 70% to 90% seen once. The data originate from a study of blood T cell repertoires in COVID-19. Looking at the study overall: Some COVID-19 samples were acute and others convalescent; all came from the United States, Italy and Spain. Sources were T cells, B-cell-depleted T cells, or PBMCs; the material itself was cDNA or gDNA.

The germline V and J ends were trimmed by 10 bases and 4 bases, with 23 bases remaining between them. Germline CDR1 KGHDR, CDR2 SFDVKD. The CDR3 has 16 amino acids. The specimen sequenced was PBMCs or T cells enriched from blood (not recorded which). The receptor's source is a woman between 50 and 59 years old in a cohort exposed to, infected with or recovered from COVID-19 (not recorded which). The rearrangement joins TRBV24-1 to TRBJ2-3; D is possibly TRBD2 (6 bases). The CDR3 spells CATSRGESDFADTQYF. The CDR3 coding sequence is TGTGCCACTTCCCGCGGGGAGTCAGATTTTGCAGATACGCAGTATTTT.